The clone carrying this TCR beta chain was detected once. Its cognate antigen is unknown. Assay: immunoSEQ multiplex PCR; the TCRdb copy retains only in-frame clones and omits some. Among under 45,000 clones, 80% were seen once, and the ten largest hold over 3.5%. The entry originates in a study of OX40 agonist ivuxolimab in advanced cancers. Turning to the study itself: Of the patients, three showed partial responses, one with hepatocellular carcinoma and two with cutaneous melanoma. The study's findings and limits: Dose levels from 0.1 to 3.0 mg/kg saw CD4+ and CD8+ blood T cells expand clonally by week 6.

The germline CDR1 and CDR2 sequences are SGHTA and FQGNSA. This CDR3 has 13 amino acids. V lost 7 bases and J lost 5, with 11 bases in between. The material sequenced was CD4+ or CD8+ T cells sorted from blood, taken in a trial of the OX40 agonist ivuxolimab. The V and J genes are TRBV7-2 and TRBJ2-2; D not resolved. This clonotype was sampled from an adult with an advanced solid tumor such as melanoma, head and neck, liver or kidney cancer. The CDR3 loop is CASTRSRTGELFF. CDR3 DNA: TGTGCCAGCACCCGATCCCGGACCGGGGAGCTGTTTTTT.